This T cell receptor beta chain is from a study of CD8+ T cells in alopecia areata. In the study overall: Skin grafts from approximately 6-13-month-old C3H/HeJ donors with spontaneous alopecia were placed on approximately 7-10-week-old female C3H/HeJ mice. General study results and limits: Compared with normal scalp, lesional scalp had higher clonality and more expanded CD8+ clones.

The pooled cutaneous lymph node cells were sorted using several markers (CD4, CD8alpha, NKG2D, NKG2ACE and others). The V end was cut by 2 bases, the J end by 0 bases, with 5 bases between. The CDR3 contains 13 residues. Germline assignment: CDR1 FNHDT and CDR2 SITEND (reference sequence). cDNA prepared by RNA extraction and subsequent reverse transcription served as the template for sequencing. Generated by immunoSEQ multiplex PCR, the TCRdb table keeps only in-frame clones and is missing some. This repertoire lists 270,000 or so clones without singletons; 1.2% sits in the top ten. This clone came up a few times. The target antigen is unknown. Genes and germline are mouse. Read sequence stops 4 residues before the CDR3 end, and the germline J gene provides the missing end. This same CDR3 is encoded by further DNA sequences in the sample.

This chain uses TRBV19 with TRBJ1-2; D may be TRBD1 (5 bases). The material sequenced was CD4+ T cells sorted from a lymph node. The TCR sequence derives from a C3H/HeJ mouse with alopecia areata. MHC haplotype here: H2-k. The CDR3 region is CASSIRANSDYTF. CDR3 DNA (partial): TGTGCCAGCAGTATCAGGGCAAACTCC.